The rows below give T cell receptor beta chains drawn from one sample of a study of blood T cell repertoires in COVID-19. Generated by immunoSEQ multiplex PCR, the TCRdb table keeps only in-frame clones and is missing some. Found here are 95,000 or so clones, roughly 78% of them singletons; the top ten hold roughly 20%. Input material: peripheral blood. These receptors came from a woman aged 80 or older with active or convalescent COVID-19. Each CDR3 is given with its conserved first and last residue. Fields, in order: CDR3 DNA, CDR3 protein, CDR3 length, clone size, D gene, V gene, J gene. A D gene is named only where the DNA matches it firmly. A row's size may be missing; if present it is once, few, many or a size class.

TGTGCCAGCAGTATCCTGAGGGCTAGCGGGGAGCAGTTCTTC	CASSILRASGEQFF	14	.	TRBD2	TRBV28	TRBJ2-1
TGCGCCAGCAGCTTGGAGGGTAGCGGGAGATTTAGGACCGGGGAGCTGTTTTTT	CASSLEGSGRFRTGELFF	18	.	TRBD2	TRBV5-1	TRBJ2-2
TGCGCCAGCAGCCAAGAAATTGTGGAGGCGGCCTCTGGAAACACCATATATTTT	CASSQEIVEAASGNTIYF	18	.	.	TRBV4-1	TRBJ1-3
TGTGCCAGCAGCTTAGACTTTTTGTGGCCCCAGCATTTT	CASSLDFLWPQHF	13	.	.	TRBV7-2	TRBJ1-5
TGTGCCAGCACCAGAACGGTGGGAGGTTATGGCTACACCTTC	CASTRTVGGYGYTF	14	.	.	TRBV27	TRBJ1-2
TGCGCCAGCAGTTCCCCGGGACTAGCGGTCTACGAGCAGTACTTC	CASSSPGLAVYEQYF	15	.	TRBD2	TRBV23-1	TRBJ2-7
TGTGCCAGCAGCTTAGCGTTAGAGTCTGAAGCTTTCTTT	CASSLALESEAFF	13	.	.	TRBV7-2	TRBJ1-1
TGTGCCAGCAGCCCGAGGACTAGCGGGACCAACACCGGGGAGCTGTTTTTT	CASSPRTSGTNTGELFF	17	few	TRBD2	TRBV5-5	TRBJ2-2
TGTGCCAGCAGCCGCTCAGGGGCAGGCACAGATACGCAGTATTTT	CASSRSGAGTDTQYF	15	few	.	TRBV3-1/TRBV3-2	TRBJ2-3
TGTGCCAGCAGCGCGCCAAGCTACAGGGCTGGGGGCACAGATACGCAGTATTTT	CASSAPSYRAGGTDTQYF	18	.	.	TRBV11-2	TRBJ2-3
TGTGCCAGCAGTTCGGGGGTCGGCTACACCTTC	CASSSGVGYTF	11	.	.	TRBV12-3/TRBV12-4	TRBJ1-2
TGTGCCAGCAGGCAATCCGGGACAGTGACCTACGAGCAGTACTTC	CASRQSGTVTYEQYF	15	.	TRBD1	TRBV28	TRBJ2-7
TGTGCCAGCCAGAGGCGGGAAAGTAACGAGCAGTACTTC	CASQRRESNEQYF	13	.	.	TRBV2	TRBJ2-7
TGTGCCAGCAGTCCTCGACAGGACTATGGCTACACCTTC	CASSPRQDYGYTF	13	once	.	TRBV7-2	TRBJ1-2
TGTGCCAGCAGCTTAGGACAGAACAATGAGCAGTTCTTC	CASSLGQNNEQFF	13	few	.	TRBV7-9	TRBJ2-1
TGTGCCAGCAGCCGCTCAGGGCTCTCTGGAAACACCATATATTTT	CASSRSGLSGNTIYF	15	.	.	TRBV6-6	TRBJ1-3
TGTGCCAGCAGCTTCACTAGGCACGAGACCCAGTACTTC	CASSFTRHETQYF	13	.	.	TRBV5-5	TRBJ2-5
TGTGCCAGCAGTCGCTCATGGCGGGACTACGAGCAGTACTTC	CASSRSWRDYEQYF	14	.	.	TRBV6-5	TRBJ2-7
TGTGCCAGCCGCCTAACTCTTGGGGCTCGGACTGAAGCTTTCTTT	CASRLTLGARTEAFF	15	.	.	TRBV28	TRBJ1-1
TGTGCCAGCACCCAACTAGCATCGAGCACAGATACGCAGTATTTT	CASTQLASSTDTQYF	15	.	.	TRBV11-2	TRBJ2-3
TGTGCCAGCAGCTTCGACAGGGGTGATACGCAGTATTTT	CASSFDRGDTQYF	13	.	TRBD1	TRBV5-6	TRBJ2-3
TGTGCCAGCTCACTCTTGACAGGGGGCATGCCTGAAGCTTTCTTT	CASSLLTGGMPEAFF	15	.	TRBD1	TRBV18	TRBJ1-1
TGTGCCAGCCAGGGACAGATGAACACTGAAGCTTTCTTT	CASQGQMNTEAFF	13	.	TRBD1	TRBV7-9	TRBJ1-1
TGTGCCAGCAGCGAGGACAGGGCATTAGGCATTCAGTACTTC	CASSEDRALGIQYF	14	.	TRBD1	TRBV5-1	TRBJ2-4
TGCGCCAGCAGTGATATTGGGAGCGGGAGGGGTGAGCAGTACTTC	CASSDIGSGRGEQYF	15	.	TRBD2	TRBV10-2	TRBJ2-7
TGCAGTGCTAGAGGCCGCAGGGAGCAGTTCTTC	CSARGRREQFF	11	.	.	TRBV20-1	TRBJ2-1
TGTGCCAGCAGCCCACTACCGACTAGCCTAGGCACAGATACGCAGTATTTT	CASSPLPTSLGTDTQYF	17	.	TRBD2	TRBV7-9	TRBJ2-3
TGTGCCAGCAGTGAATTTGGGACAGGGGGTGAGCTCTATGGCTACACCTTC	CASSEFGTGGELYGYTF	17	.	TRBD1	TRBV25-1	TRBJ1-2
TGTGCCAGCAGCGATAGCGGGAGGGCCGGAAATGAGCAGTTCTTC	CASSDSGRAGNEQFF	15	.	TRBD2	TRBV7-2	TRBJ2-1
TGCGCCAGCACGGACGGGAATAACTATGGCTACACCTTC	CASTDGNNYGYTF	13	.	.	TRBV5-1	TRBJ1-2
TGTGCCAGCAGCTTCGATTCTAGGGGGCGCGTCGGAAATTCACCCCTCCACTTT	CASSFDSRGRVGNSPLHF	18	.	TRBD1	TRBV5-1	TRBJ1-6
TGTGCCAGCAGCAACAGCCTCGGGACAGGCCGTCCCCGGGAGCAGTACTTC	CASSNSLGTGRPREQYF	17	many	TRBD1	TRBV7-8	TRBJ2-7
TGTGCCAGCAACGGAGCGGGAGATAGGTACGAGCAGTACTTC	CASNGAGDRYEQYF	14	few	TRBD2	TRBV28	TRBJ2-7
TGCGCCAGCAGCCAAGATCGGACGGCGGGCCTGGCACGGGGGGCCAAAAACATTCAGTACTTC	CASSQDRTAGLARGAKNIQYF	21	.	.	TRBV4-3	TRBJ2-4
TGTGCCACCAGTAAGAAAGGGGTGGAGACCCAGTACTTC	CATSKKGVETQYF	13	few	.	TRBV24-1	TRBJ2-5
TGTGCCAGCAGTGACGGCCGGCCGGGGGAAAAACTGTTTTTT	CASSDGRPGEKLFF	14	few	.	TRBV2	TRBJ1-4
TGTGCCAGCAGCGAGCGCCTAGCGGGAAAAAGAGACCAGTACTTC	CASSERLAGKRDQYF	15	.	.	TRBV21-1	TRBJ2-5
TGTGCCACCGACCCGAGTGGAGAGGGTGGCTACACCTTC	CATDPSGEGGYTF	13	.	.	TRBV10-3	TRBJ1-2
TGTGCCAGCAGCATGAGAGTTACAGCACTGGGGAACACTGAAGCTTTCTTT	CASSMRVTALGNTEAFF	17	.	.	TRBV28	TRBJ1-1
TGTGCCAGCAGCAGGACAGGGGGCACCCCCCAAGAGACCCAGTACTTC	CASSRTGGTPQETQYF	16	.	TRBD1	TRBV9	TRBJ2-5
TGTGCCAGCAGCCTCAGTGGCGGGTATACTGAAGCTTTCTTT	CASSLSGGYTEAFF	14	.	.	TRBV2	TRBJ1-1